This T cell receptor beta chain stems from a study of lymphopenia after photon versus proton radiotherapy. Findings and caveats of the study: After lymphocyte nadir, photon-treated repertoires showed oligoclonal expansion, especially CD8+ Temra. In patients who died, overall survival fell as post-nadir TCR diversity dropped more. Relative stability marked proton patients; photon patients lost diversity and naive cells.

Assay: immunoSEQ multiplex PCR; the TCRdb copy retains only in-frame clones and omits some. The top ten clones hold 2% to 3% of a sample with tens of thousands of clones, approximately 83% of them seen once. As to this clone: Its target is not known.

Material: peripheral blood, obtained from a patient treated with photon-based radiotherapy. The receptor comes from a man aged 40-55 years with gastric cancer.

CDR3 residues: CASSPTGGEANYGYTF. As DNA, the CDR3 is TGTGCCAGCAGCCCGACAGGGGGCGAAGCTAACTATGGCTACACCTTC. The V call is TRBV5-4, the J call TRBJ1-2; 10 bases agree with TRBD1. The V segment lost 4 bases and the J segment 0 bases; nucleotides outside the gene matches: 6. The germline V gene has CDR1 SGHNT and CDR2 YYREEE (reference sequence). The CDR3 is 16 residues long.